The 3 T cell receptor beta chains below all came from one sample that was sequenced in a study of blood T cell repertoires in COVID-19. Assay: immunoSEQ multiplex PCR; the TCRdb copy retains only in-frame clones and omits some. The table includes some 200,000 clones, about 88% detected once. Sequencing input: peripheral blood. The receptors here all came from a man aged 50-59 years who had recovered from COVID-19.

The chain is built from TRBV5-4 and TRBJ2-3, with a tentative D call TRBD1 (6 bases). Trimming cost V 0 bases and J 3 bases, with 11 bases left between them. Germline V lookup: CDR1 SGHNT, CDR2 YYREEE (reference sequence). This CDR3 has 15 amino acids. The CDR3 loop is CASSLGGRGTDTQYF. As DNA, the CDR3 is TGTGCCAGCAGCTTGGGTGGCAGGGGAACAGATACGCAGTATTTT.

The chain employs TRBV7-2 and TRBJ2-7, with 9 positions matching TRBD1. The CDR3 extends over 16 amino acids. J gave up 4 bases and V 0 bases, and 7 bases lay outside the gene matches. Looked up from germline, CDR1 is SGHTA and CDR2 is FQGNSA. The CDR3 loop reads CASSLAGGTGLYEQYF. As DNA, the CDR3 is TGTGCCAGCAGCTTAGCGGGTGGGACAGGGCTTTACGAGCAGTACTTC.

The chain joins TRBV29-1 to TRBJ2-7; tentative D call: TRBD2 (5 bases). Deletions cut 5 bases from V and 11 bases from J, with 13 bases between. The CDR3 extends over 10 amino acids. Per germline, CDR1 SQVTM and CDR2 ANQGSEA. The CDR3, as DNA: TGCAGCGTTCCCGCCCGGGAAGAGTACTTC. Protein product: CSVPAREEYF.